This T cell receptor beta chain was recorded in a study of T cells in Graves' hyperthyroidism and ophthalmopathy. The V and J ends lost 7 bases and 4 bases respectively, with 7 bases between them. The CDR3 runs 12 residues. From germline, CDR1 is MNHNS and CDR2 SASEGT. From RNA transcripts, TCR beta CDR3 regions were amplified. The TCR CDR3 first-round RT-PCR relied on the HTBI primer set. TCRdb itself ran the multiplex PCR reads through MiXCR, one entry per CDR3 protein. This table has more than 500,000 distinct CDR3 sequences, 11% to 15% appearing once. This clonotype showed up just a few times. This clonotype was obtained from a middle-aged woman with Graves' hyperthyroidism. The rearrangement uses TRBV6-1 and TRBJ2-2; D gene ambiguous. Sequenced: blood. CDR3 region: CASKRFTGELFF. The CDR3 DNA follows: TGTGCCAGCAAAAGATTCACCGGGGAGCTGTTTTTT.